This entry describes one T cell receptor beta chain. These data come from a study of blood T cell repertoires in COVID-19. At the level of the study: Collection of acute and convalescent COVID-19 samples took place in the United States, Italy and Spain. T cells, B-cell-depleted T cells, or PBMCs supplied cDNA or gDNA.

The authors' processing: Reference gene primer amplification gave nucleated cell count estimates. Clones were sequenced by immunoSEQ multiplex PCR, and TCRdb holds only the in-frame ones, with some missing. V and J calls plus clone size are reproduced from that table; the DNA served to infer D and trimming. The sample shows 200,000 to 250,000 clones, around 81% of them seen only once. The CDR3 has 13 residues. After removal of 3 bases from V and 7 bases from J, the junction contained 4 bases not matched to a gene. Germline lookup yields CDR1 SGHTA and CDR2 FQGNSA. Enrolment of Seattle patients took place during active infection, and they were followed longitudinally.

What was sequenced was peripheral blood. The TCR was taken from an elderly woman with COVID-19, enrolled during active disease. The chain is built from TRBV7-2 and TRBJ1-1; 8 bases align to TRBD1. The CDR3 reads CASSFRQGYEAFF. CDR3 coding DNA: TGTGCCAGCAGCTTCCGACAGGGGTATGAAGCTTTCTTT. The complete variable domain, with remaining parts taken from reference TRBV7-2 and TRBJ1-1, reads GAGVSQSPSNKVTEKGKDVELRCDPISGHTALYWYRQSLGQGLEFLIYFQGNSAPDKSGLPSDRFSAERTGGSVSTLTIQRTQQEDSAVYLCASSFRQGYEAFFGQGTRLTVV.